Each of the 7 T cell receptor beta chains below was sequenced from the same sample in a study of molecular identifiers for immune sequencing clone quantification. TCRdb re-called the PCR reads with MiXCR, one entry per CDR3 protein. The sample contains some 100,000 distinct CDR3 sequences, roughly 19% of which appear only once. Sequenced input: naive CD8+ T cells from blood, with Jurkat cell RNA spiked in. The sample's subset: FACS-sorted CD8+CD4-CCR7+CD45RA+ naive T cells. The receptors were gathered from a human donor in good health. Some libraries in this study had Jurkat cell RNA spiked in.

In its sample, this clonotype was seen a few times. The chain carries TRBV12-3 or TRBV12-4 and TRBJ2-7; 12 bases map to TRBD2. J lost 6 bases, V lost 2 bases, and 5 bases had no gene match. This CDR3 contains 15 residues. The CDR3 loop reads CASSLLAGGAGEQYF. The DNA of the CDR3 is TGTGCCAGCAGTTTACTAGCGGGAGGGGCTGGCGAGCAGTACTTC.

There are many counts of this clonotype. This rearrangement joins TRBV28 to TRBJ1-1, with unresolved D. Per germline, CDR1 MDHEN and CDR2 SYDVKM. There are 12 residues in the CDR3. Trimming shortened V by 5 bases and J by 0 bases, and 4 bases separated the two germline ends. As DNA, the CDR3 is TGTGCCAGCAGTGAAATGAACACTGAAGCTTTCTTT. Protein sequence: CASSEMNTEAFF.

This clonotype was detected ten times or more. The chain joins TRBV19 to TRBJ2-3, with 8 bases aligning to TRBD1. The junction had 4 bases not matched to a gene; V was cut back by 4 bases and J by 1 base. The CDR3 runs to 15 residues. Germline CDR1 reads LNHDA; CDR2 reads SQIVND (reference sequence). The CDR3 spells CASSTGQEGTDTQYF. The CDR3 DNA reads TGTGCCAGTAGTACGGGACAGGAGGGCACAGATACGCAGTATTTT.

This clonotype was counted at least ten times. CDR3 nucleotide sequence: TGTGCCAGCAGCGTCCGGGACCCCGACACCCATGGCTACACCTTC. Translated: CASSVRDPDTHGYTF. The chain uses TRBV9 and TRBJ1-2, with D perhaps matching TRBD1 (5 bases). Germline V lookup: CDR1 SGDLS, CDR2 YYNGEE. Trimming took 2 bases from V and 6 from J, leaving 17 bases between them. CDR3 length: 15 amino acids.

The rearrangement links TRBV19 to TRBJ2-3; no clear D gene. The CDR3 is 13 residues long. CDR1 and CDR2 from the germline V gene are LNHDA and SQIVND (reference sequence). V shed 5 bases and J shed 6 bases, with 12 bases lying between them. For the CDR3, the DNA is TGTGCCAGTAGTGCCCCCTCCGGGGATACGCAGTATTTT. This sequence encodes CASSAPSGDTQYF.

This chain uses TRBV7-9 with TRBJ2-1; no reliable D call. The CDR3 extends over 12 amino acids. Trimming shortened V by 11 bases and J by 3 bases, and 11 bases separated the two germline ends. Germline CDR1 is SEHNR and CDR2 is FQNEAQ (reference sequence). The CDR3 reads CAGIENYNEQFF. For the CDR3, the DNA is TGTGCCGGCATAGAGAACTACAATGAGCAGTTCTTC.

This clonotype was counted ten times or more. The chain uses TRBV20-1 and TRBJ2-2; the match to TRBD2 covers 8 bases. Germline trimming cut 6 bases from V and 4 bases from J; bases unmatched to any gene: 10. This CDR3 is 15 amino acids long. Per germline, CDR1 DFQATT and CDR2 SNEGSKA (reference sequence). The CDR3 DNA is TGCAGTGCGAAGGGGACTAGGAGGTTCACCGGGGAGCTGTTTTTT. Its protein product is CSAKGTRRFTGELFF.